The 12 T cell receptor beta chains in this list originate from one sample, sequenced in a study of T-cell reconstitution after alpha-beta-depleted transplantation in children listed by TCRdb under 2016. The method behind the library was PCR. Sequencing took place on an Illumina HiSeq 2500. TCR libraries were prepared with molecular barcoding, using unique molecular identifiers to normalize TCRbeta repertoire quantification. The raw public data were reprocessed by TCRdb itself: fastp quality trimming at Q25, MiXCR clonotype calling, in-frame beta chains only. Merged by CDR3 protein, the rows form single entries marked with the most common genes and DNA. The sample table shows about half a million distinct CDR3 sequences, and roughly an eighth are seen once. Of the sample, about 5.4% is held by the ten largest clones. The starting material was PBMCs from the stem cell graft donor, obtained from the stem cell graft. The receptors derive from a human donor who donated a stem cell graft to a child with combined immunodeficiency.

CDR3 in DNA: TGCAGCGTTTTTGCCCGGGACCAAACATACAATGAGCAGTTCTTC. The encoded protein is CSVFARDQTYNEQFF. This rearrangement joins TRBV29-1 to TRBJ2-1, with D perhaps TRBD1 or TRBD2 (5 bases each). CDR1 is SQVTM and CDR2 is ANQGSEA in the germline V gene. The germline V and J ends were trimmed by 5 bases and 4 bases, with 18 bases remaining between them. The CDR3 extends over 15 amino acids.

The table lists this clonotype with a few counts. V and J are TRBV20-1 and TRBJ1-2; 7 nucleotides match TRBD1. J gave up 3 bases and V 2 bases, and 6 bases lay outside the gene matches. Looked up from germline, CDR1 is DFQATT and CDR2 is SNEGSKA (reference sequence). This CDR3 is 14 amino acids long. As DNA, the CDR3 is TGCAGTGCTAGAACCCCTGACAGGGACTATGGCTACACCTTC. This sequence encodes CSARTPDRDYGYTF.

Ten or more counts support this clonotype. This chain links TRBV5-1 with TRBJ2-7, with D unresolved. V lost 1 base and J 1 base, leaving 15 bases between the germline ends. Germline CDR1 and CDR2: SGHRS and YFSETQ. The CDR3 is made up of 16 amino acids. The CDR3 reads CASSLFRLSSSYEQYF. CDR3 nucleotides: TGCGCCAGCAGCTTGTTCAGATTGAGCAGTTCCTACGAGCAGTACTTC.

This clonotype was detected many times. The V and J genes are TRBV29-1 and TRBJ2-7; the D is unclear. Germline CDR1 reads SQVTM; CDR2 reads ANQGSEA. Trimming removed 2 bases from V and 2 bases from J, with 7 bases in between. CDR3 size: 12 residues. The CDR3 coding sequence is TGCAGCGTTGAACCCGGGCCCTACGAGCAGTACTTC. Residues: CSVEPGPYEQYF.

This clonotype turned up a few times. This chain joins TRBV27 and TRBJ1-5, with unresolved D. Germline CDR1 reads MNHEY; CDR2 reads SMNVEV (reference sequence). The length of the CDR3 is 16 residues. Trimming removed 5 bases at V and 2 bases at J, with 16 bases between. Here the CDR3 reads CASSPRWRAGNQPQHF. The CDR3 DNA follows: TGTGCCAGCAGTCCCCGTTGGAGGGCGGGCAATCAGCCCCAGCATTTT.

This clonotype was recorded a few times. J is TRBJ2-2 and V is TRBV29-1; D remains unclear. CDR1 is SQVTM, CDR2 ANQGSEA, per germline. This CDR3 is 13 amino acids long. V was trimmed by 4 bases and J by 1 base, leaving 7 bases between them. This CDR3 is CSVVQLNTGELFF. The CDR3 nucleotides read TGCAGCGTTGTACAGCTGAACACCGGGGAGCTGTTTTTT.

This chain links TRBV5-8 with TRBJ2-1; possible D gene TRBD2, 6 bases. Germline V gene sequence: CDR1 SGHTS, CDR2 YDEGEE. The germline V and J ends were trimmed by 5 bases and 10 bases, with 13 bases remaining between them. This CDR3 is built from 12 residues. CDR3 sequence reads: CASRILANEQFF. CDR3 DNA sequence: TGTGCCAGCAGAATACTAGCCAACGAGCAGTTCTTC. The full variable domain, its missing parts supplied by reference TRBV5-8 and TRBJ2-1, is EAGVTQSPTHLIKTRGQQATLRCSPISGHTSVYWYQQALGLGLQFLLWYDEGEERNRGNFPPRFSGRQFPNYSSELNVNALELEDSALYLCASRILANEQFFGPGTRLTVL.

The CDR3 bases are TGTGCCAGCAGTTTCCAGGGTTCGGGATACGAGCAGTACTTC. Its translation: CASSFQGSGYEQYF. The chain carries TRBV27 and TRBJ2-7; TRBD1 or TRBD2 may be the D gene (5 bases each). Trimming removed 3 bases at V and 4 bases at J, with 13 bases between. This CDR3 has 14 residues. Germline V lookup: CDR1 MNHEY, CDR2 SMNVEV (reference sequence).

Ten or more counts support this clonotype. J is TRBJ2-3 and V is TRBV20-1; D remains unclear. The CDR3 runs to 14 residues. Deletions cut 3 bases from V and 0 bases from J, with 10 bases between. Germline V gives CDR1 DFQATT, CDR2 SNEGSKA (reference sequence). CDR3 in DNA: TGCAGTGCTAGGGGTTCGCCTAGCACAGATACGCAGTATTTT. This translates into CSARGSPSTDTQYF.

This clonotype has a count of ten or more. The V call is TRBV7-2, the J call TRBJ2-3; TRBD1 matches at 8 bases. The CDR3 extends over 15 amino acids. The trim removed 5 bases at V and 3 bases at J, leaving 7 bases unmatched. The germline CDR1 and CDR2 sequences are SGHTA and FQGNSA. The CDR3 spells CASSLDREFTDTQYF. CDR3 bases: TGTGCCAGCAGCCTGGACAGGGAGTTTACAGATACGCAGTATTTT.

This clonotype was seen more than once but under ten times. The chain recombines TRBV6-1 with TRBJ1-6; D ambiguous. V was shortened by 10 bases and J by 5 bases, with 12 bases between the two germline ends. Looked up from germline, CDR1 is MNHNS and CDR2 is SASEGT. This CDR3 region has 13 residues. The CDR3 nucleotides are TGTGCCACCGGACTCAAACATAATTCACCCCTCCACTTT. Translation gives CATGLKHNSPLHF.

This clonotype has a count of ten or more. This rearrangement joins TRBV4-3 to TRBJ2-7; no reliable D call. The CDR3 totals 14 residues. Germline V CDR1 and CDR2: LGHNA, YSLEER. The V and J ends lost 0 bases and 6 bases respectively, with 12 bases between them. The CDR3 here is CASSQDSGRAEQYF. CDR3 sequence (DNA): TGCGCCAGCAGCCAAGATTCGGGTAGGGCCGAGCAGTACTTC.